This T cell receptor (beta chain) was documented in a study of CD8 T cells in ankylosing spondylitis. Each TCR beta library was made by quantitative 5'-RACE that incorporated molecular barcodes. TCRdb reprocessed the 5' RACE reads with MiXCR, giving one entry per CDR3 protein. This sample has about 450,000 distinct CDR3 sequences; about 24% occur once, and the top ten carry about 0.92%. This clonotype has more than one count but fewer than ten. No antigen is known for it. Broader study findings: Disease-linked clones were reportedly significantly enriched in matched ankylosing spondylitis synovial fluid. Within ankylosing spondylitis blood, a TCR beta motif made up of roughly eight highly homologous variants appeared to be characteristic.

The sample taken for sequencing was blood, either unsorted or a sorted T cell fraction (not recorded which). This TCR came from a male donor with ankylosing spondylitis.

The chain's CDR3 is CASSLDAGRVETQYF. In DNA form, the CDR3 reads TGTGCCAGCAGCTTAGATGCCGGGAGGGTGGAGACCCAGTACTTC. The V gene is TRBV13, the J gene TRBJ2-5, with 8 bases fitting TRBD2. The V and J ends lost 1 base and 5 bases, in that order; junction bases with no gene match: 6. The CDR3 is 15 residues long. The V gene's germline CDR1 is PRHDT and CDR2 FYEKMQ (reference sequence).